The sequence of this T cell receptor (beta chain) was determined in a study of cytomegalovirus exposure and HLA in healthy donors. Study results and caveats: Among TCR sequences, most were rare, though some public TCRs appeared in many donors. The study had only CMV serostatus as immune exposure information.

Every donor was a healthy person donating bone marrow. Regarding this clone: Its antigen is unknown.

Use of 60 Vbeta and 13 Jbeta primers characterized the PCR. Produced via immunoSEQ multiplex PCR; TCRdb's table is partial and in-frame only. The table lists 85,000 to 130,000 clones, 82% of them singletons. The CDR3 loop spans 15 amino acids. Germline V CDR1 and CDR2: KGHSH, LQKENI. Trimming shortened V by 3 bases and J by 4 bases, and 13 bases separated the two germline ends. This sequence joins TRBV18 and TRBJ1-5; D might be TRBD1 (5 bases). The source of this sequence is a man aged 50-59 years in good health and CMV-seronegative. Input material: PBMCs. The CDR3 region has the DNA TGTGCCAGCTCACCTGGGGCAGCAATAAATCAGCCCCAGCATTTT. This sequence encodes CASSPGAAINQPQHF.